This is a list of T cell receptor beta chains from one sample in a study of T-cell memory formation after mild COVID-19. TCRdb passed the 5' RACE reads through MiXCR, listing each CDR3 protein once. The profile covers roughly 450,000 distinct CDR3 sequences, with roughly 18% appearing a single time and 9% to 15% taken by the ten largest. The sample comprised PBMCs or a T cell subset sorted from them (not recorded which). The receptor set was obtained from an adult woman who had mild COVID-19 (a few samples of this study predate the infection). Cell type and time point are not known. Each CDR3 is given with its conserved first and last residue. Each record gives: J gene, D gene, V gene, clone size, CDR3 protein, CDR3 DNA. D genes are given only for firm matches. Rows give clone size only sometimes, using once, few, many, or a class for an expanded clone.

>TRBJ1-3|NA|TRBV15|NA
CATGDGLNSGNTIYF
TGTGCCACCGGGGACGGGTTAAACTCTGGAAACACCATATATTTT
>TRBJ2-1|NA|TRBV4-3|many
CASSQNPFLAYNEQFF
TGCGCCAGCAGCCAAAATCCATTTCTAGCGTACAATGAGCAGTTCTTC
>TRBJ1-2|NA|TRBV6-1|NA
CASKSLAGSHGYTF
TGTGCCAGCAAATCCCTTGCAGGGTCGCATGGCTACACCTTC
>TRBJ2-2|NA|TRBV9|few
CASSTSGTNTGELFF
TGTGCCAGCAGTACATCCGGGACTAACACCGGGGAGCTGTTTTTT
>TRBJ1-1|NA|TRBV20-1|NA
CSARSRGADTEAFF
TGCAGTGCTAGAAGTCGGGGCGCGGACACTGAAGCTTTCTTT
>TRBJ1-1|NA|TRBV5-1|NA
CASSVLGDPHTEAFF
TGCGCCAGCAGCGTACTGGGGGACCCACACACTGAAGCTTTCTTT
>TRBJ2-5|TRBD2|TRBV15|NA
CATSREELAGVGETQYF
TGTGCCACCAGCAGAGAGGAACTAGCGGGAGTCGGAGAGACCCAGTACTTC
>TRBJ2-1|TRBD1|TRBV6-5|NA
CASQMFQGVHNEQFF
TGTGCCAGTCAAATGTTTCAGGGGGTTCACAATGAGCAGTTCTTC
>TRBJ2-3|NA|TRBV6-1|NA
CASKDSLGTDTQYF
TGTGCCAGCAAGGACTCTTTGGGCACAGATACGCAGTATTTT
>TRBJ2-7|TRBD1|TRBV13|once
CASSSTDGTGSLYEQYF
TGTGCCAGCAGCTCCACCGACGGGACAGGGAGTTTGTACGAGCAGTACTTC
>TRBJ1-1|NA|TRBV5-6|many
CASSSPAGDMNTEAFF
TGTGCCAGCAGCTCCCCCGCCGGGGACATGAACACTGAAGCTTTCTTT
>TRBJ2-1|NA|TRBV20-1|many
CSAREGREQFF
TGCAGTGCTAGAGAAGGCAGGGAGCAGTTCTTC
>TRBJ2-3|TRBD2|TRBV3-1|NA
CASSERGAPSTDTQYF
TGTGCCAGCAGCGAGCGGGGGGCTCCTAGCACAGATACGCAGTATTTT
>TRBJ2-7|NA|TRBV9|few
CASSVGTAGILGNEQYF
TGTGCCAGCAGCGTAGGTACTGCGGGGATCCTCGGGAACGAGCAGTACTTC
>TRBJ1-2|TRBD1|TRBV12-3/TRBV12-4|once
CASSQGAQGYGYTF
TGTGCCAGCAGCCAGGGGGCCCAGGGATATGGCTACACCTTC
>TRBJ2-1|NA|TRBV4-3|few
CASSPRGGGTYNEQFF
TGCGCCAGCAGCCCCCGTGGGGGAGGAACCTACAATGAGCAGTTCTTC
>TRBJ2-1|NA|TRBV7-2|few
CASSSTLLDNEQFF
TGTGCCAGCAGCTCTACCCTCCTCGACAATGAGCAGTTCTTC
>TRBJ2-1|NA|TRBV7-2|few
CASSWGRDFSYNEQFF
TGTGCCAGCAGCTGGGGTAGGGACTTCTCCTACAATGAGCAGTTCTTC
>TRBJ2-1|TRBD2|TRBV7-3|few
CASSSRTSGPNEQFF
TGTGCCAGCAGTTCACGGACTAGCGGGCCTAATGAGCAGTTCTTC
>TRBJ2-7|NA|TRBV19|NA
CASMPPDRYEQYF
TGTGCCAGTATGCCCCCGGATCGCTACGAGCAGTACTTC
>TRBJ2-3|NA|TRBV12-3/TRBV12-4|few
CASKLIGTDTQYF
TGTGCCAGCAAACTAATAGGTACAGATACGCAGTATTTT
>TRBJ1-2|TRBD1|TRBV7-3|NA
CASSLTSAQGAGYTF
TGTGCCAGCAGCTTAACGTCCGCGCAGGGGGCTGGCTACACCTTC
>TRBJ2-7|TRBD2|TRBV20-1|NA
CSAVPVAGLSYEQYF
TGCAGTGCGGTCCCCGTAGCGGGGCTCTCCTACGAGCAGTACTTC
>TRBJ2-2|NA|TRBV7-6|few
CASSWTPVGELFF
TGTGCCAGCAGCTGGACACCGGTGGGGGAGCTGTTTTTT
>TRBJ2-5|TRBD2|TRBV6-1|NA
CASSNRGGRETQYF
TGTGCCAGCAGCAATCGGGGGGGCAGGGAGACCCAGTACTTC
>TRBJ1-2|NA|TRBV20-1|NA
CSAARESGYTF
TGCAGTGCTGCCCGGGAAAGTGGCTACACCTTC
>TRBJ2-1|TRBD1|TRBV4-2|NA
CASSQEGGPNNEQFF
TGTGCCAGCAGCCAAGAAGGGGGCCCTAATAATGAGCAGTTCTTC
>TRBJ2-5|TRBD2|TRBV29-1|NA
CSVHRLAGGQETQYF
TGCAGCGTCCATCGACTAGCGGGAGGGCAAGAGACCCAGTACTTC
>TRBJ2-3|TRBD1|TRBV14|NA
CASSRIGRGQGTDTQYF
TGTGCCAGCAGTCGGATAGGCAGGGGACAGGGCACAGATACGCAGTATTTT
>TRBJ2-5|NA|TRBV11-2|NA
CASSPQVFGLTQETQYF
TGTGCCAGCAGCCCGCAGGTATTTGGTTTGACCCAAGAGACCCAGTACTTC
>TRBJ1-5|NA|TRBV7-9|many
CASSVTGVGPQHF
TGTGCCAGCAGCGTGACCGGGGTGGGGCCCCAGCATTTT
>TRBJ2-3|NA|TRBV12-3/TRBV12-4|NA
CASSGRTANTDTQYF
TGTGCCAGCAGCGGTCGGACAGCTAATACAGATACGCAGTATTTT
>TRBJ1-1|NA|TRBV9|NA
CASSVAPPGREKNTEAFF
TGTGCCAGCAGCGTAGCACCACCCGGCCGGGAGAAGAACACTGAAGCTTTCTTT
>TRBJ2-1|TRBD2|TRBV20-1|NA
CSASGRAVYNEQFF
TGCAGTGCTTCCGGGAGGGCCGTCTACAATGAGCAGTTCTTC
>TRBJ1-3|NA|TRBV7-9|few
CASSLVEAGNTIYF
TGTGCCAGCAGCTTAGTGGAGGCCGGGAACACCATATATTTT
>TRBJ1-1|NA|TRBV6-5|few
CASRENANTEAFF
TGTGCCAGCAGGGAGAACGCGAACACTGAAGCTTTCTTT
>TRBJ2-7|NA|TRBV7-9|few
CASSTGPMSSYEQYF
TGTGCCAGCAGTACGGGACCCATGAGCTCCTACGAGCAGTACTTC
>TRBJ2-7|TRBD1|TRBV4-2|NA
CASSSSRGNQRDEQYF
TGTGCCAGCAGCTCCTCCAGGGGGAACCAGAGGGACGAGCAGTACTTC
>TRBJ2-5|NA|TRBV7-9|many
CASSSGGQGETQYF
TGTGCCAGCAGCTCTGGGGGCCAGGGGGAGACCCAGTACTTC
>TRBJ2-3|NA|TRBV12-3/TRBV12-4|few
CASSFLAGLTDTQYF
TGTGCCAGCAGTTTCTTGGCAGGACTCACAGATACGCAGTATTTT
>TRBJ1-1|NA|TRBV12-3/TRBV12-4|NA
CASSASGNTEAFF
TGTGCCAGCAGTGCCTCAGGGAACACTGAAGCTTTCTTT
>TRBJ1-1|NA|TRBV5-1|NA
CASSRDNGWDTEAFF
TGCGCCAGCAGCCGCGATAACGGGTGGGACACTGAAGCTTTCTTT
>TRBJ2-7|TRBD1|TRBV30|few
CACLQGYEQYF
TGTGCCTGTTTACAGGGGTACGAGCAGTACTTC
>TRBJ2-5|NA|TRBV2|NA
CASSEINQETQYF
TGTGCCAGCAGTGAAATCAACCAAGAGACCCAGTACTTC
>TRBJ2-5|TRBD1|TRBV24-1|NA
CATSDRTGFEETQYF
TGTGCCACCAGTGACCGGACAGGTTTTGAAGAGACCCAGTACTTC
>TRBJ2-1|TRBD2|TRBV18|few
CASSPPMGTSGYNEQFF
TGTGCCAGCTCACCACCGATGGGGACTAGCGGTTACAATGAGCAGTTCTTC
>TRBJ2-1|TRBD2|TRBV12-3/TRBV12-4|NA
CASSWAGGPHEQFF
TGTGCCAGCAGTTGGGCGGGGGGGCCCCACGAGCAGTTCTTC
>TRBJ2-7|TRBD1|TRBV19|NA
CASRRQGRGEQYF
TGTGCCAGTAGACGACAGGGCAGAGGTGAGCAGTACTTC
>TRBJ2-5|NA|TRBV7-8|NA
CASSLGIQGRVRETQYF
TGTGCCAGCAGCTTAGGGATCCAGGGGAGAGTGCGAGAGACCCAGTACTTC
>TRBJ2-7|NA|TRBV7-8|few
CASSTGRGSEQYF
TGTGCCAGCAGTACCGGAAGGGGGAGTGAGCAGTACTTC
>TRBJ1-2|NA|TRBV15|few
CATSTNIPVGYTF
TGTGCCACCAGTACAAATATCCCAGTGGGCTACACCTTC
>TRBJ2-1|NA|TRBV6-5|few
CASSYSGVEFYNEQFF
TGTGCCAGCAGTTACTCGGGGGTCGAGTTCTACAATGAGCAGTTCTTC
>TRBJ2-1|NA|TRBV13|few
CASSPAGGEQFF
TGTGCCAGCAGCCCGGCCGGCGGCGAGCAGTTCTTC
>TRBJ2-7|TRBD1|TRBV10-3|few
CAISDRGYYEQYF
TGTGCCATCAGCGACAGGGGGTACTACGAGCAGTACTTC
>TRBJ2-7|TRBD1|TRBV5-6|few
CASSSRQGRNEQYF
TGTGCCAGCAGCTCCCGACAGGGGAGGAACGAGCAGTACTTC